This is a list of T cell receptor beta chains from one sample in a study of T cells in Graves' hyperthyroidism and ophthalmopathy. TCRdb passed the multiplex PCR reads through MiXCR, listing each CDR3 protein once. Of around 600,000 distinct CDR3 sequences listed, 15% to 17% are singletons. Sequencing was done on a sample of blood. These receptors all come from a woman aged 30 to 39 with Graves' hyperthyroidism. Both conserved end residues are part of each CDR3. The order of the fields is D gene, J gene, clone size, V gene, CDR3 DNA, CDR3 protein. The D gene is left open where the match is weak. Size tells how often a clone was seen (once, few, many) or the class of an expanded clone, and some rows leave it out.

. TRBJ2-4 . TRBV7-3 TGTGCCAGCAGCTCCACGTCCGGGACACCGAAAAACATTCAGTACTTC CASSSTSGTPKNIQYF
TRBD1 TRBJ1-4 few TRBV6-2/TRBV6-3 TGTGCCAGCAGTTCTCACCGGGACAGTAACGAAAAACTGTTTTTT CASSSHRDSNEKLFF
. TRBJ2-1 many TRBV7-9 TGTGCCAGCAGCGGGGACATAGCGAAATACAATGAGCAGTTCTTC CASSGDIAKYNEQFF
TRBD2 TRBJ2-1 few TRBV20-1 TGCGGGACTAGCCGGCCTCCTCCCTACAATGAGCAGTTCTTC CGTSRPPPYNEQFF
TRBD2 TRBJ2-1 few TRBV12-3/TRBV12-4 TGTGCCAGCAGTCCACTAGCGGGGGACAATGAGCAGTTCTTC CASSPLAGDNEQFF
. TRBJ2-7 . TRBV27 TGTGCCAGCAGTTTGACCGACAGACCCTACGAGCAGTACTTC CASSLTDRPYEQYF
TRBD2 TRBJ2-1 few TRBV30 TGTGCCTGGAGTTGGACTAGCGTCTACAATGAGCAGTTCTTC CAWSWTSVYNEQFF
. TRBJ2-7 many TRBV20-1 TGCAGCCCCTCTAAGGGTAACTACGAGCAGTACTTC CSPSKGNYEQYF
TRBD2 TRBJ2-3 . TRBV6-1 TGTGCCAGCAGGCTGTTCGGGACTAGCGGGAGCGGGCTGGATACGCAGTATTTT CASRLFGTSGSGLDTQYF
. TRBJ1-5 . TRBV19 TGTGCCAGTAAGTCGTCAGGGCTGGGTCAGCCCCAGCATTTT CASKSSGLGQPQHF
TRBD2 TRBJ2-7 many TRBV20-1 TGCAGTGCTAGAGATCGGGAGCGGGGCTACGAGCAGTACTTC CSARDRERGYEQYF
. TRBJ2-1 few TRBV19 TGTGCCAGTAGTATAGCTCACAGGACCCCTCACAATGAGCAGTTCTTC CASSIAHRTPHNEQFF
TRBD2 TRBJ2-2 . TRBV10-3 TGTGCCATCAGTGAGTTAGCGGGAGTTTCCGGGGAGCTGTTTTTT CAISELAGVSGELFF
. TRBJ1-6 . TRBV12-3/TRBV12-4 TGTGCCAGCAGTTTATTTTTGGATTCACCCCTCCACTTT CASSLFLDSPLHF
. TRBJ1-1 many TRBV5-1 TGCGCCAGCGCAACCCTAGATCCGACCGGGAACACTGAAGCTTTCTTT CASATLDPTGNTEAFF
TRBD1 TRBJ1-6 . TRBV10-3 TGTGCCATCAGTAGGACAGGGATCAGGGATAATTCACCCCTCCACTTT CAISRTGIRDNSPLHF
TRBD2 TRBJ2-7 many TRBV18 TGTGCCAGCTCACCAACCGGGACTAGCGGGAGCCACGAGCAGTACTTC CASSPTGTSGSHEQYF
TRBD1 TRBJ1-1 . TRBV6-1 TGTGCCAGCAGTGAAGAGGCCGGGACAGGGCAGGGGAACACTGAAGCTTTCTTT CASSEEAGTGQGNTEAFF
. TRBJ2-6 many TRBV30 TGTGCCTGGAGGCAGGGCGGTGGGGCCAACGTCCTGACTTTC CAWRQGGGANVLTF
TRBD2 TRBJ2-7 . TRBV9 TGTGCCAGCAGCGTTTCAGGGGAGGCTAGCGGGAGGTTCCACGAGCAGTACTTC CASSVSGEASGRFHEQYF
. TRBJ2-7 many TRBV11-3 TGTGCCAGCAGCTTAGGGGCCCAAGAGCAGTACTTC CASSLGAQEQYF
TRBD1 TRBJ1-2 . TRBV16 TGTGCCAGCAGCCAATCCCGGCCGGGACAGGGGGCCCATGGCTACACCTTC CASSQSRPGQGAHGYTF
TRBD1 TRBJ2-7 once TRBV27 TGTGCCAGCAGGGGTTGGGACAGGGGTAACGAGCAGTACTTC CASRGWDRGNEQYF
TRBD1 TRBJ1-5 many TRBV11-2 TGTGCCAGCAGCCCCGGACAGGGCGGTCAGCCCCAGCATTTT CASSPGQGGQPQHF
. TRBJ2-2 many TRBV7-9 TGTGCCAGCAGCTTAATAGGCGGGACCGGGGAGCTGTTTTTT CASSLIGGTGELFF
. TRBJ2-7 many TRBV6-1 TGTGCCAGCAGTGAAGGTACGAACCTCTACGAGCAGTACTTC CASSEGTNLYEQYF
. TRBJ1-1 many TRBV12-5 TGTGCTAGTGGTTTTGACGGAGGGAGCGACACTGAAGCTTTCTTT CASGFDGGSDTEAFF